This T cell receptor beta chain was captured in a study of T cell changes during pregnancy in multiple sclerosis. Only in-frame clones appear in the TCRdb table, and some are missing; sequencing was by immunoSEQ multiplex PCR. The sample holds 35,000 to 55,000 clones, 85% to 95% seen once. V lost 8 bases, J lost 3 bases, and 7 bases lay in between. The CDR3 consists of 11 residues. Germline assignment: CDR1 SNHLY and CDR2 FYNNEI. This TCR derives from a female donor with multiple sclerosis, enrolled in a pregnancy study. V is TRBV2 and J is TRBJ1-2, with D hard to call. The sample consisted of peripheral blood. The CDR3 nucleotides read TGTGCCAGCGTCCGGGACTATGGCTACACCTTC. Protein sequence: CASVRDYGYTF.